This TCR beta chain derives from a study of shared clonotypes between healthy human individuals. Only Caucasian adults living in Nashville, Tennessee made up the donor group. Per germline, CDR1 SGHKS and CDR2 YYEKEE (reference sequence). After removal of 5 bases from V and 1 base from J, the junction contained 9 bases not matched to a gene. There are 18 residues in the CDR3. TCRdb keeps only in-frame clones here, not all; method: immunoSEQ multiplex PCR. The sample includes 1.4 million to 1.5 million clones, roughly 96% of them seen just once. V usage is TRBV5-5 and J usage is TRBJ2-3; 14 bases are a match to TRBD2. Sequencing used naive CD4+ T cells sorted from blood. Subset of the sample: CD45RA+ positively selected. The sequence was obtained from a man aged 25 to 40 in good health. DNA for the CDR3: TGTGCCAGCAGGCGGCCGGGACTAGCGGGGGCGGGCACAGATACGCAGTATTTT. This sequence encodes CASRRPGLAGAGTDTQYF.